This T cell receptor beta chain was sequenced in a study of cytomegalovirus exposure and HLA in healthy donors. Losses at the gene ends were 4 bases for V and 1 base for J; bases not matched to a gene: 7. The CDR3 spans 18 residues. Per the germline V gene, CDR1 is MNHNS and CDR2 is SASEGT. These donors counted as nominally healthy when sampled, but unrecorded immune exposures were likely. Notes on this clone: What it recognizes is unknown.

The PCR was carried out with 60 Vbeta primers and 13 Jbeta primers. Produced via immunoSEQ multiplex PCR; TCRdb's table is partial and in-frame only. The specimen's table records about 74,000 clones. General observations from the study: Productive rates of about 87% or about 30% were seen for most TCR beta V segments in an earlier analysis. A later look showed TCR association rates differing by HLA locus, highest for DRB1 and lowest for HLA-C. The only immune exposure information that was available was CMV serostatus.

The sample consisted of PBMCs. The rearrangement joins TRBV6-1 to TRBJ2-1; 13 positions agree with TRBD2. The sequence derives from a female donor in good health and CMV-seropositive. The CDR3 nucleotides are TGTGCCAGCAGTGCCGAGGGACTAGCGGGGATGTCCTACAATGAGCAGTTCTTC. Translated: CASSAEGLAGMSYNEQFF.